This record covers a single T cell receptor beta chain. Its specificity is unknown. Using its own MiXCR run on the multiplex PCR reads, TCRdb lists one record per CDR3 protein. The sample lists about 230,000 distinct CDR3 sequences, about 30% seen once, with around 1.5% in the top ten. The data were taken from a study of breast tumors, draining lymph nodes, adjacent tissues. Whole-study findings and limits: Tumor T cell lymph node origin was a supported hypothesis, not proven. Data fit most tumor T cells coming from lymph node, expanding in tumor. Luminal-like breast cancer showed significantly higher tumor–nontumor repertoire similarity than basal-like.

J lost 7 bases, V lost 8 bases, and 5 bases had no gene match. Germline loops: CDR1 KGHDR, CDR2 SFDVKD. This CDR3 has 13 amino acids. Breast cancer patients provided tissue from their axillary draining lymph nodes. This chain connects TRBV24-1 to TRBJ2-7; 12 bases are a match to TRBD2. This sequence was found in a female donor with breast cancer. Some clones in this sample may be carry-over from other donors' samples. The sample comprised axillary lymph node tissue. The CDR3 region has the DNA TGTGCCACCAAGACTAGCGGGAGTGGGGAGCAGTACTTC. Translated: CATKTSGSGEQYF.